One sample yielded the 20 T cell receptor beta chains listed below, sequenced in a study of cytomegalovirus exposure and HLA in healthy donors (dated by TCRdb to about 2017). The library was produced with the immunoSEQ multiplex PCR assay. TCRdb took over this immuneACCESS table, retaining in-frame rearrangements with V and J assigned. Such tables are incomplete; in checked studies, under half of the missing clones stem from an unresolved V gene, and the remainder is unexplained. This sample gives 130,000 to 150,000 clones in total; roughly nine tenths of them show up just once. About 2.7% of the sample is in the top ten clones. Sequencing used PBMCs. The receptors were sampled from a man between 18 and 29 years old in good health and CMV-seronegative.

The rearrangement uses TRBV5-6 and TRBJ1-2; no clear D. V was shortened by 4 bases and J by 2 bases, with 9 bases between the two germline ends. There are 13 residues in the CDR3. From germline, CDR1 is SGHDT and CDR2 YYEEEE. The CDR3 sequence: CASSPTANYGYTF. DNA for the CDR3: TGTGCCAGCAGCCCCACAGCCAACTATGGCTACACCTTC.

V is TRBV5-1 and J is TRBJ2-7, with TRBD1 identical over 12 bases. Germline assignment: CDR1 SGHRS and CDR2 YFSETQ. The CDR3 is 14 amino acids. The V and J ends lost 2 bases and 7 bases, in that order; junction bases with no gene match: 4. Here the CDR3 DNA reads TGCGCCAGCAGCTTTTGGGGACAGGGGGCTGAGCAGTACTTC. Its translation: CASSFWGQGAEQYF.

This clone was counted only a few times. The J gene is TRBJ1-2, the V gene TRBV9; D uncertain. CDR1 and CDR2 (germline): SGDLS, YYNGEE. The CDR3 runs to 14 residues. V lost 0 bases and J lost 5, with 11 bases in between. The CDR3 DNA reads TGTGCCAGCAGCGTAGGCCAGTACGGGTATGGCTACACCTTC. It specifies CASSVGQYGYGYTF.

The chain joins TRBV19 to TRBJ2-5, with TRBD1 identical over 7 bases. In germline, CDR1 is LNHDA, CDR2 SQIVND (reference sequence). Trimming removed 6 bases from V and 5 bases from J; junction bases left unmatched: 6. The CDR3 has 13 amino acids. The CDR3 region is CASRDRKSETQYF. The CDR3 DNA follows: TGTGCCAGTAGGGACAGGAAGTCCGAGACCCAGTACTTC.

This clone was detected a few times. The V gene is TRBV12-5, the J gene TRBJ2-5, with a weak D call TRBD1 (6 bases). CDR1 LGHNT and CDR2 FRNRAP come from the germline V gene. The CDR3 sequence is 14 residues long. V was cut by 3 bases and J by 5 bases, with 13 bases left in between. Here the CDR3 reads CASGLAQGIETQYF. CDR3 coding DNA: TGTGCTAGTGGTTTAGCCCAGGGGATCGAGACCCAGTACTTC.

Only one count was recorded for this clone. CDR3 sequence reads: CASSLDPERTSGISEQFF. The CDR3 bases are TGTGCCAGCAGCTTAGATCCCGAGCGGACTAGCGGGATATCTGAGCAGTTCTTC. The gene calls are TRBV11-2 and TRBJ2-1; 12 nucleotides align to TRBD2. CDR3 length: 18 residues. Germline CDR1 reads SGHAT; CDR2 reads FQNNGV. V dropped 0 bases and J dropped 9; count of bases not matched to a gene: 12.

The chain links TRBV5-1 to TRBJ1-3, with TRBD1 matching 9 bases. This CDR3 comprises 16 residues. CDR1 is SGHRS and CDR2 is YFSETQ in the germline V gene. The junction had 5 bases not matched to a gene; V was cut back by 4 bases and J by 0 bases. The CDR3 loop reads CASSDQGQGSGNTIYF. The CDR3, as DNA: TGCGCCAGCAGCGATCAGGGACAGGGCTCTGGAAACACCATATATTTT.

This rearrangement joins TRBV7-8 to TRBJ1-2; D gene uncertain. This CDR3 has 14 residues. Per germline, CDR1 SGHVS and CDR2 FQNEAQ. V was trimmed by 5 bases and J by 3 bases, leaving 13 bases between them. CDR3 nucleotide sequence: TGTGCCAGCAGCCTCGGGAACTCTTACTATGGCTACACCTTC. It encodes CASSLGNSYYGYTF.

This rearrangement joins TRBV5-1 to TRBJ1-1, with 7 positions matching TRBD1. Germline CDR1 is SGHRS and CDR2 is YFSETQ. This CDR3 region has 15 residues. Germline trimming cut 1 base from V and 5 bases from J; bases unmatched to any gene: 8. For the CDR3, the DNA is TGCGCCAGCAGCTTGACGCCAACAGGGGTAACTGAAGCTTTCTTT. It encodes CASSLTPTGVTEAFF.

This chain links TRBV2 with TRBJ2-3; a possible D gene is TRBD1 (8 bases). The V gene's germline CDR1 is SNHLY and CDR2 FYNNEI. The V end was cut by 8 bases, the J end by 6 bases, with 21 bases between. The CDR3 is 15 residues long. CDR3 in amino acids: CASGGDRRKGDTQYF. DNA for the CDR3: TGTGCCAGCGGGGGGGACAGGAGAAAGGGTGATACGCAGTATTTT. Full variable domain (remainder filled in from reference TRBV2 and TRBJ2-3): EPEVTQTPSHQVTQMGQEVILRCVPISNHLYFYWYRQILGQKVEFLVSFYNNEISEKSEIFDDQFSVERPDGSNFTLKIRSTKLEDSAMYFCASGGDRRKGDTQYFGPGTRLTVL.

The CDR3 region is CATRPQGAREQYF. The CDR3 DNA reads TGTGCCACCAGGCCACAGGGGGCGAGGGAGCAGTACTTC. The chain combines TRBV15 with TRBJ2-7, with 9 bases aligning to TRBD1. The J segment lost 7 bases and the V segment lost 6 bases, leaving 7 bases of the junction unmatched. Germline CDR1 and CDR2: LNHNV and YYDKDF (reference sequence). The CDR3 totals 13 residues. The variable domain in full, completed from reference TRBV15 and TRBJ2-7, reads DAMVIQNPRYQVTQFGKPVTLSCSQTLNHNVMYWYQQKSSQAPKLLFHYYDKDFNNEADTPDNFQSRRPNTSFCFLDIRSPGLGDTAMYLCATRPQGAREQYFGPGTRLTVT.

The chain joins TRBV11-2 to TRBJ2-1; D perhaps matches TRBD2 (5 bases). The CDR3 consists of 14 residues. V lost 4 bases and J 3 bases, leaving 10 bases between the germline ends. The V gene's germline CDR1 is SGHAT and CDR2 FQNNGV. The CDR3 region has the DNA TGTGCCAGCAGCTCAAACGGGAACTACAATGAGCAGTTCTTC. It translates to CASSSNGNYNEQFF.

CDR3 coding DNA: TGCGCCAGCAGCCAGACCCGACTAGCGGGAGAACATGAGCAGTTCTTC. Its protein is CASSQTRLAGEHEQFF. The V call is TRBV4-3, the J call TRBJ2-1, with TRBD2 identical over 12 bases. This CDR3 has 16 residues. CDR1 and CDR2 from the germline V gene are LGHNA and YSLEER. Unmatched junction bases numbered 8, after V lost 3 bases and J lost 8 bases.

V gene TRBV5-1 combines with J gene TRBJ1-3; D gene unclear. Per germline, CDR1 SGHRS and CDR2 YFSETQ. This CDR3 region has 13 residues. The V end lost 3 bases, the J end lost 1 base, and 5 bases lay between the germline ends. DNA for the CDR3: TGCGCCAGCAGCTCCTATTCTGGAAACACCATATATTTT. This encodes CASSSYSGNTIYF.

The chain uses TRBV4-1 and TRBJ2-7; 8 bases match TRBD1. From germline, CDR1 is MGHRA and CDR2 YSYEKL. The CDR3 is 16 amino acids. Germline trimming cut 1 base from V and 3 bases from J; bases unmatched to any gene: 8. For the CDR3, the DNA is TGCGCCAGCAGCCAAGTCCTGACAGGGGCCCACTACGAGCAGTACTTC. Translating gives CASSQVLTGAHYEQYF.

V usage is TRBV6-1 and J usage is TRBJ2-7, with D tentatively TRBD1 (5 bases). The CDR3 totals 14 residues. Germline V gene lookup returns CDR1 MNHNS and CDR2 SASEGT. V dropped 2 bases and J dropped 2 bases, with 10 bases sitting between them. The CDR3 bases are TGTGCCAGCAGTGAACAGGGTTTAACCTACGAGCAGTACTTC. Its translation: CASSEQGLTYEQYF.

CDR3 protein: CASSLGENNEKLFF. The CDR3 region has the DNA TGTGCCAGCAGCCTCGGAGAGAATAATGAAAAACTGTTTTTT. The V gene is TRBV9, the J gene TRBJ1-4; D gene uncertain. The V end lost 4 bases, the J end lost 4 bases, and 11 bases lay between the germline ends. Germline V lookup: CDR1 SGDLS, CDR2 YYNGEE. The CDR3 is made up of 14 amino acids.

This clone has just a few counts. This chain connects TRBV25-1 to TRBJ2-2, with D maybe TRBD2 (5 bases). V lost 3 bases to trimming and J lost 6 bases, with 8 bases between them. The CDR3 spans 13 residues. Per the germline V gene, CDR1 is MGHDK and CDR2 is SYGVNS. In DNA, the CDR3 is TGTGCCAGCAGTGACCGGGATGCCGGGGAGCTGTTTTTT. This encodes CASSDRDAGELFF.

The chain joins TRBV28 to TRBJ2-4; TRBD2 agrees at 10 bases. In germline, CDR1 is MDHEN, CDR2 SYDVKM. The CDR3 has 14 amino acids. Trimming removed 6 bases from V and 9 bases from J; junction bases left unmatched: 8. CDR3 coding DNA: TGTGCCAGCAGCGTCAGGACTAGCGGTGGCATTCAGTACTTC. Amino acid sequence: CASSVRTSGGIQYF. Full variable domain (rest looked up from reference TRBV28 and TRBJ2-4): DVKVTQSSRYLVKRTGEKVFLECVQDMDHENMFWYRQDPGLGLRLIYFSYDVKMKEKGDIPEGYSVSREKKERFSLILESASTNQTSMYLCASSVRTSGGIQYFGAGTRLSVL.

The chain uses TRBV5-6 and TRBJ1-2; D gene ambiguous. The V end was cut by 2 bases, the J end by 1 base, with 12 bases between. The CDR3 covers 15 residues. From germline, CDR1 is SGHDT and CDR2 YYEEEE. For the CDR3, the DNA is TGTGCCAGCAGCTTCTTCCCAGGCAATAACTATGGCTACACCTTC. Encoded protein: CASSFFPGNNYGYTF. Filled out from reference TRBV5-6 and TRBJ1-2, the complete variable domain reads DAGVTQSPTHLIKTRGQQVTLRCSPKSGHDTVSWYQQALGQGPQFIFQYYEEEERQRGNFPDRFSGHQFPNYSSELNVNALLLGDSALYLCASSFFPGNNYGYTFGSGTRLTVV.